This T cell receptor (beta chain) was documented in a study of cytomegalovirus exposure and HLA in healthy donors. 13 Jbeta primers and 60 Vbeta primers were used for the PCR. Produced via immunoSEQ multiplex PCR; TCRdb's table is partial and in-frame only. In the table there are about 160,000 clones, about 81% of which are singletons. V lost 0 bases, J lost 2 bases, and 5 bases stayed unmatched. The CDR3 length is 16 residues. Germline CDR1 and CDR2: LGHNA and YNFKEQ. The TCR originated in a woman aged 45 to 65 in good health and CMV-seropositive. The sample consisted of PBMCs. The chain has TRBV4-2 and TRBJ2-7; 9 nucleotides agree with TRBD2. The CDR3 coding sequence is TGTGCCAGCAGCCAAGAGGGTCTAGCGGGGCCCTACGAGCAGTACTTC. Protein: CASSQEGLAGPYEQYF.